These T cell receptor beta chains were read from a single sample in a study of blood T cell repertoires in COVID-19. This table comes from immunoSEQ multiplex PCR, and its TCRdb copy is limited to in-frame clones, with some not included. The sample lists some 250,000 clones, 80% to 90% seen once, with around 2% in the top ten. The source material was PBMCs or T cells enriched from blood (not recorded which). The receptors were gathered from a woman in her 50s who had recovered from COVID-19. Each CDR3 is given with its conserved first and last residue. D genes are given only for firm matches. Clone size is shown for a subset of rows, as once, few, many or a class of expanded clone.

size: .; length: 15; J: TRBJ2-5; V: TRBV5-1; D: TRBD1; DNA: TGCGCCAGCAGCTTGCAGGGACAGCTCCAAGAGACCCAGTACTTC; CDR3: CASSLQGQLQETQYF
size: .; length: 13; J: TRBJ1-5; V: TRBV6-5; D: TRBD1; DNA: TGTGCCAGCAGGAGGGGGCACAATCAGCCCCAGCATTTT; CDR3: CASRRGHNQPQHF
size: .; length: 13; J: TRBJ1-4; V: TRBV29-1; D: .; DNA: TGCAGCGTTGAAACGGGGTTCGGTGAAAAACTGTTTTTT; CDR3: CSVETGFGEKLFF
size: .; length: 13; J: TRBJ2-1; V: TRBV10-3; D: TRBD1; DNA: TGTGCCACCGGACGTACAGGGGACAATGAGCAGTTCTTC; CDR3: CATGRTGDNEQFF
size: few; length: 14; J: TRBJ2-2; V: TRBV4-1; D: .; DNA: TGCGCCAGCAGCCAAGATGGGGGGTCCGGGGAGCTGTTTTTT; CDR3: CASSQDGGSGELFF
size: .; length: 14; J: TRBJ1-2; V: TRBV5-4; D: TRBD1; DNA: TGTGCCAGCAGCCTCGACAGGGTTTCCTATGGCTACACCTTC; CDR3: CASSLDRVSYGYTF
size: .; length: 16; J: TRBJ1-5; V: TRBV27; D: .; DNA: TGTGCCAGCAGTTTATTGGGGGACATAATCAATCAGCCCCAGCATTTT; CDR3: CASSLLGDIINQPQHF
size: .; length: 16; J: TRBJ1-4; V: TRBV28; D: TRBD1; DNA: TGTGCCAGCAGTTTATCGTTGGGGACAGGGGATGAAAAACTGTTTTTT; CDR3: CASSLSLGTGDEKLFF
size: once; length: 14; J: TRBJ1-5; V: TRBV7-9; D: .; DNA: TGTGCCAGCAGCTCAGGGCATAGCAATCAGCCCCAGCATTTT; CDR3: CASSSGHSNQPQHF
size: .; length: 15; J: TRBJ2-3; V: TRBV2; D: TRBD1; DNA: TGTGCCAGCAGGAAGGGACAGACCTTCACAGATACGCAGTATTTT; CDR3: CASRKGQTFTDTQYF
size: .; length: 12; J: TRBJ2-7; V: TRBV19; D: .; DNA: TGTGCCAGTAGTATGGGAGACGGCGAGCAGTACTTC; CDR3: CASSMGDGEQYF
size: .; length: 14; J: TRBJ1-1; V: TRBV11-2; D: .; DNA: TGTGCCAGCAGCCGGAACAGGGAGACGGGGGAAGCTTTCTTT; CDR3: CASSRNRETGEAFF
size: .; length: 16; J: TRBJ2-1; V: TRBV14; D: .; DNA: TGTGCCAGCAGCCAAGATTGGAACAGACAACTCAATGAGCAGTTCTTC; CDR3: CASSQDWNRQLNEQFF
size: .; length: 14; J: TRBJ1-2; V: TRBV2; D: .; DNA: TGTGCCAGCAGTGAGGGGGGAATTAGCTATGGCTACACCTTC; CDR3: CASSEGGISYGYTF
size: .; length: 13; J: TRBJ2-6; V: TRBV11-3; D: .; DNA: TGTGCCAGCAGCTTATCGGGGGCCAACGTCCTGACTTTC; CDR3: CASSLSGANVLTF
size: .; length: 16; J: TRBJ1-6; V: TRBV28; D: .; DNA: TGTGCCAGCAGAACCATCCACGGAGTCTATAATTCACCCCTCCACTTT; CDR3: CASRTIHGVYNSPLHF
size: .; length: 17; J: TRBJ2-1; V: TRBV7-9; D: TRBD2; DNA: TGTGCCAGCAGCTTAGCCGTACTAGCGGGAGGGCTCGATGAGCAGTTCTTC; CDR3: CASSLAVLAGGLDEQFF
size: .; length: 14; J: TRBJ2-3; V: TRBV27; D: .; DNA: TGTGCCAGCAGTTTGCTACCAGGGATGAATACGCAGTATTTT; CDR3: CASSLLPGMNTQYF
size: .; length: 14; J: TRBJ1-5; V: TRBV28; D: .; DNA: TGTGCCAGCAGTTTATACACCGGCAATCAGCCCCAGCATTTT; CDR3: CASSLYTGNQPQHF
size: .; length: 13; J: TRBJ2-2; V: TRBV7-6; D: TRBD2; DNA: TGTGCCAGCAGCCCGCGGGAGTCCGGGGAGCTGTTTTTT; CDR3: CASSPRESGELFF
size: .; length: 14; J: TRBJ1-4; V: TRBV27; D: .; DNA: TGTGCCAGCAGATACAGCCGTACTAATGAAAAACTGTTTTTT; CDR3: CASRYSRTNEKLFF
size: .; length: 13; J: TRBJ2-1; V: TRBV4-1; D: .; DNA: TGCGCCAGCAGCCCGCTGAACGGAGATGAGCAGTTCTTC; CDR3: CASSPLNGDEQFF
size: .; length: 14; J: TRBJ1-1; V: TRBV27; D: TRBD1; DNA: TGTGCCAGCAGTTTTGTTAGACAGGGGGTTGAAGCTTTCTTT; CDR3: CASSFVRQGVEAFF
size: .; length: 14; J: TRBJ2-7; V: TRBV19; D: TRBD2; DNA: TGTGCCAGTAGTATCGCGGGAGGTCGCTACGAGCAGTACTTC; CDR3: CASSIAGGRYEQYF
size: few; length: 12; J: TRBJ1-5; V: TRBV6-2/TRBV6-3; D: .; DNA: TGTGCCAGCAGTTATCTACATCAGCCCCAGCATTTT; CDR3: CASSYLHQPQHF